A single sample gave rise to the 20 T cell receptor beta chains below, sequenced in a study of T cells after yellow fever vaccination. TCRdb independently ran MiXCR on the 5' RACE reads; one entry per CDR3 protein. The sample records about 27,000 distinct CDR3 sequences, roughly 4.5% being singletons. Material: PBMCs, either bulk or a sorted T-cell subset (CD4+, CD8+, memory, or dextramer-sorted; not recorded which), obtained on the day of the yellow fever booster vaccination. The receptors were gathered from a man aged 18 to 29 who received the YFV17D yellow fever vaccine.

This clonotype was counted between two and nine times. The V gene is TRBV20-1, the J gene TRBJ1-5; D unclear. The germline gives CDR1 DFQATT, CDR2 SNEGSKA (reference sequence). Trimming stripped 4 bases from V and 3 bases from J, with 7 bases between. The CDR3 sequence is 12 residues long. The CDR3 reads CSAKVPNQPQHF. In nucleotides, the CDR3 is TGCAGTGCTAAGGTCCCCAATCAGCCCCAGCATTTT.

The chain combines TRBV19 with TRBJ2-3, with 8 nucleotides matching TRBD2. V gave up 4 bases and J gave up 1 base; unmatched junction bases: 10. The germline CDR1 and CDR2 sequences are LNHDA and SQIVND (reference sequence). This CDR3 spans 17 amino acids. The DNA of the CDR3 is TGTGCCAGTAGTACGCCCGGGGGGGCATTCGGCACAGATACGCAGTATTTT. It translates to CASSTPGGAFGTDTQYF.

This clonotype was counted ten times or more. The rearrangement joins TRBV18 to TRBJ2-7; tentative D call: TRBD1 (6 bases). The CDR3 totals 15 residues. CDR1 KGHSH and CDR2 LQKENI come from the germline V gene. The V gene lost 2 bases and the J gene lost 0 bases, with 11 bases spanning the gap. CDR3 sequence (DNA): TGTGCCAGCTCACCATTGACAGGACCCTCCTACGAGCAGTACTTC. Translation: CASSPLTGPSYEQYF.

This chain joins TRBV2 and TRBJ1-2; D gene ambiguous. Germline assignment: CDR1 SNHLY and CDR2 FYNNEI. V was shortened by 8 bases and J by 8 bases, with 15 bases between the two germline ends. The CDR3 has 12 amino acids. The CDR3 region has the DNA TGTGCCAGCGAGGGCGGCCCAACCGGCTACACCTTC. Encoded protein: CASEGGPTGYTF.

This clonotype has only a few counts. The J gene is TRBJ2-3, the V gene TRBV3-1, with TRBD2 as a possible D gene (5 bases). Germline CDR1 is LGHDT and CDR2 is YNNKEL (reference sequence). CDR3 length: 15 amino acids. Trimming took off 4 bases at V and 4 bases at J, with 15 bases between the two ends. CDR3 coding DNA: TGTGCCAGCAGCCCACGGGAACGGTTGGCAGATACGCAGTATTTT. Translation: CASSPRERLADTQYF.

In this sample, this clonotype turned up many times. CDR3 in DNA: TGCGCCAGCAGGGTGGCGGCCCCGGAGACCCAGTACTTC. Translation: CASRVAAPETQYF. This rearrangement joins TRBV5-1 to TRBJ2-5; D not resolved. The CDR3 sequence is 13 residues long. Germline CDR1 reads SGHRS; CDR2 reads YFSETQ. Trimming took 5 bases from V and 5 from J, leaving 13 bases between them. The variable domain in full, with the rest retrieved from reference TRBV5-1 and TRBJ2-5, is KAGVTQTPRYLIKTRGQQVTLSCSPISGHRSVSWYQQTPGQGLQFLFEYFSETQRNKGNFPGRFSGRQFSNSRSEMNVSTLELGDSALYLCASRVAAPETQYFGPGTRLLVL.

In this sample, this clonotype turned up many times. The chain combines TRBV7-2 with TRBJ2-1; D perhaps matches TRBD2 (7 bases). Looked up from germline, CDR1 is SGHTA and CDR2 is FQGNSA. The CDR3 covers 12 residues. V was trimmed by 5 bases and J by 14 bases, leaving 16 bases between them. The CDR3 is CASSENREGKFF. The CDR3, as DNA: TGTGCCAGCAGCGAAAACAGGGAGGGCAAGTTCTTC.

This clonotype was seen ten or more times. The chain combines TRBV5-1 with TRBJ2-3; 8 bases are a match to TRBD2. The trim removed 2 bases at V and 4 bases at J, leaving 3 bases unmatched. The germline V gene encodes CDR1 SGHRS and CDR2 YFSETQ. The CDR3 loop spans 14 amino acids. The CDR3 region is CASSFYGGADTQYF. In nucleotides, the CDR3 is TGCGCCAGCAGCTTTTACGGGGGGGCAGATACGCAGTATTTT.

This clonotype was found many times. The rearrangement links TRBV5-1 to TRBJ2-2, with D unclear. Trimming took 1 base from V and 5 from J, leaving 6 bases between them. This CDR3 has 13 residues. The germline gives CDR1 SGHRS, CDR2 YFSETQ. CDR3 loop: CASSLWWTGELFF. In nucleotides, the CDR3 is TGCGCCAGCAGCTTGTGGTGGACCGGGGAGCTGTTTTTT.

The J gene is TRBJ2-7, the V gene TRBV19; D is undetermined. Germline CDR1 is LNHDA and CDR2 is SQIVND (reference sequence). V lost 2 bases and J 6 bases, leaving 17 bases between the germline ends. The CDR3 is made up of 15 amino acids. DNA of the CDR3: TGTGCCAGTAGTATACCCAGGCCGCTAAAGTGCGAGCAGTACGTC. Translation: CASSIPRPLKCEQYV.

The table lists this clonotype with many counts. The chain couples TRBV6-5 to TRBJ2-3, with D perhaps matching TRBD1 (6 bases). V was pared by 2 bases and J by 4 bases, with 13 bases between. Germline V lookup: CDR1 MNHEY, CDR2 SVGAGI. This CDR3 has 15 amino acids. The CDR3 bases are TGTGCCAGCAGTTACCAGGGGTCTATAGCAGATACGCAGTATTTT. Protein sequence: CASSYQGSIADTQYF.

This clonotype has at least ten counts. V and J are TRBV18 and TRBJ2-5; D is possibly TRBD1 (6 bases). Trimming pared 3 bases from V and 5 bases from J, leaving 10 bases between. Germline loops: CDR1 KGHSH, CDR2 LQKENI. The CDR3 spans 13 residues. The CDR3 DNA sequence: TGTGCCAGCTCACCCGGACAGAAGGAGACCCAGTACTTC. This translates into CASSPGQKETQYF.

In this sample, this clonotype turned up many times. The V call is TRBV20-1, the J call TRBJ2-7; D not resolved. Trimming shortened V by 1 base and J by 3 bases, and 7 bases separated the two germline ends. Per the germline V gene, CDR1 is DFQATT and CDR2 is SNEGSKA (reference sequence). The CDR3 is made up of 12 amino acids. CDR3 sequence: CSARGRIYEQYF. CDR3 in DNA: TGCAGTGCTAGAGGTCGGATCTACGAGCAGTACTTC.

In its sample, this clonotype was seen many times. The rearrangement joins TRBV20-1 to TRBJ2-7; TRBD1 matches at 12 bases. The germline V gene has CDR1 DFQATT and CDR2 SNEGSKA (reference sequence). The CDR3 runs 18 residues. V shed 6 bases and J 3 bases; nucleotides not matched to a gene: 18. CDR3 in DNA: TGCAGTGCCCTCGGGACAGGGGGCAGGGTAGGTAGCCTCTACGAGCAGTACGTC. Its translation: CSALGTGGRVGSLYEQYV.

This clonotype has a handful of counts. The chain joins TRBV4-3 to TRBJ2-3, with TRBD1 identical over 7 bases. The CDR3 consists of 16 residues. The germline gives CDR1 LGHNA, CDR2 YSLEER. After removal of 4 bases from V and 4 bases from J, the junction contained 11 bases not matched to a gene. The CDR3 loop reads CASSPGTVGNSDTQYF. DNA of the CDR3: TGCGCCAGCAGCCCGGGGACAGTTGGGAACTCAGATACGCAGTATTTT.

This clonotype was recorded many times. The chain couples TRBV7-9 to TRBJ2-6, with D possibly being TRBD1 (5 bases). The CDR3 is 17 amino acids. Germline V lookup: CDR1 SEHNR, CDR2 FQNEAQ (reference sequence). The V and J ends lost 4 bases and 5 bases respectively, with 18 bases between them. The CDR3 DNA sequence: TGTGCCAGCAGCTCCTTGGATAGGCAGGGTAGGGCCAACGTCCTGACTTTC. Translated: CASSSLDRQGRANVLTF.

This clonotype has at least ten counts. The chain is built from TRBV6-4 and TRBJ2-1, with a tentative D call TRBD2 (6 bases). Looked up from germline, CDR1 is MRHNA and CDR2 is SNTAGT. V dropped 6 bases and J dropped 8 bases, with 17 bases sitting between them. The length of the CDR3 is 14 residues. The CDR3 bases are TGTGCCAGCAGGGGGGAAGGCGGGGCGGATGAGCAGTTCTTC. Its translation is CASRGEGGADEQFF.

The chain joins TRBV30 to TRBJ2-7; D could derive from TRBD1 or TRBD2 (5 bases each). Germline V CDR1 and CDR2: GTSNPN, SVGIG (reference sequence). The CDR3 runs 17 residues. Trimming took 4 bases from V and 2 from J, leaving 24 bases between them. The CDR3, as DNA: TGTGCCTGGATCCCACACCCCCGGGGCAGAGTAACCTACGAGCAGTACTTC. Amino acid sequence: CAWIPHPRGRVTYEQYF.

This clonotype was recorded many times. CDR3 nucleotides: TGTGCCAGCAGCTTGTATGAGTCTGCTAGATTGTACGAGCAGTACTTC. Its protein product is CASSLYESARLYEQYF. The V call is TRBV5-6, the J call TRBJ2-7; D is undetermined. CDR1 and CDR2 (germline): SGHDT, YYEEEE. Trimming removed 1 base at V and 4 bases at J, with 18 bases between. The length of the CDR3 is 16 residues.

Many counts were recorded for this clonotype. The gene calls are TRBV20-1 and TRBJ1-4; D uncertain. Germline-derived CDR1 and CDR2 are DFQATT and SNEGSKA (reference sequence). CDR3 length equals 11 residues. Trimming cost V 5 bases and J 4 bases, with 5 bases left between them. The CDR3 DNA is TGCAGTGCTCCGGATAATGAAAAACTGTTTTTT. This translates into CSAPDNEKLFF.